The TCR beta chain under discussion was sequenced for a study of patients and donors after allogeneic stem cell transplantation. Germline V CDR1 and CDR2: MNHEY, SVGEGT. The CDR3 extends over 16 amino acids. V was trimmed by 5 bases and J by 0 bases, leaving 14 bases between them. A single record per CDR3 protein comes from TCRdb applying MiXCR to the RT-PCR reads. Of fewer than 75,000 distinct CDR3 sequences listed, about a quarter are singletons. The sequence was collected from a human donor who was either an allogeneic HSCT recipient or a stem cell or donor lymphocyte infusion donor (not recorded which). It is not recorded whose cells these are; they may come from a transplant donor. The chain carries TRBV6-2 or TRBV6-3 and TRBJ1-3; the D is unclear. Sequencing was done on a sample of blood, either unsorted or a sorted T cell fraction (not recorded which). The CDR3 DNA reads as TGTGCCAGCAGTCACCCGTGCCACTCCTCTGGAAACACCATATATTTT. It yields the protein CASSHPCHSSGNTIYF.